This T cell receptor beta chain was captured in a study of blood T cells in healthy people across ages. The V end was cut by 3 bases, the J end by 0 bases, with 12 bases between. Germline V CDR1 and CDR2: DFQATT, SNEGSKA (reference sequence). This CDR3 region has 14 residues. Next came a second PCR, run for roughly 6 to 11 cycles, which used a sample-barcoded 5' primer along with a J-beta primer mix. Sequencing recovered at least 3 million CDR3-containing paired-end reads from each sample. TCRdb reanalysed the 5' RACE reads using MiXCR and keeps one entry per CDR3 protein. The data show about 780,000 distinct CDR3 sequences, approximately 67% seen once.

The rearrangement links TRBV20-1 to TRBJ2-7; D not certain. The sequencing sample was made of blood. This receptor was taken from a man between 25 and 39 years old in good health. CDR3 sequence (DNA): TGCAGTGCTAGTGGTCAGACTTACTCCTACGAGCAGTACTTC. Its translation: CSASGQTYSYEQYF.